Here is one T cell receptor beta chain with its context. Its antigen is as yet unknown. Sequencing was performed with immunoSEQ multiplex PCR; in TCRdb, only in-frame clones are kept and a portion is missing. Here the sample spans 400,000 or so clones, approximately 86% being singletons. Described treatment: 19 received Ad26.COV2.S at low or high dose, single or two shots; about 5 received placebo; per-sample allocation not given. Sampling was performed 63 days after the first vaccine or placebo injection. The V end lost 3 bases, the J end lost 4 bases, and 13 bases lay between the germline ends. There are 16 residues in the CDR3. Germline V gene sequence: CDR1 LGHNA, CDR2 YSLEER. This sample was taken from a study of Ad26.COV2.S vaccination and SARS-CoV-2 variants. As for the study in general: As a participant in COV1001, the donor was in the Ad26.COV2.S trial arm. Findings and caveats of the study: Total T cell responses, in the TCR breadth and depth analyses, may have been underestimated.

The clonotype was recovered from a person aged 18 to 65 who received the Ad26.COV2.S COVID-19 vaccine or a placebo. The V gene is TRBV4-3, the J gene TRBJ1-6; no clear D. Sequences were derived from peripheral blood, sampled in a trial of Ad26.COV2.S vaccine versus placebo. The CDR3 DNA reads TGCGCCAGCAGCCAGGATCTATCGGGGTATAATTCACCCCTCCACTTT. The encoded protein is CASSQDLSGYNSPLHF.